The next 26 T cell receptor beta chains were all read from a single sample in a study of beta chain features in type 1 diabetes. Since all of the isolated RNA was reverse transcribed, expressed TCRB transcripts were what got sequenced. Libraries were prepared by immunoSEQ multiplex PCR; TCRdb keeps only in-frame clonotypes and omits some of them. The sample carries 45,000 to 60,000 clones, around 40% recorded once. Overall study results and limits: People with Type 1 diabetes carried modestly yet significantly shorter TCRB CDR3s in all four CD4+ subsets.

Their specific antigens are unknown. The sequenced material came from stem cell memory CD4+ T cells from blood. These TCRs come from a man younger than 45 with type 1 diabetes.

The rearrangement joins TRBV11-2 to TRBJ2-1; the D gene is possibly TRBD1 (6 bases). The CDR3 consists of 14 residues. V gave up 3 bases and J gave up 8 bases, with 14 bases separating them. Germline V gene sequence: CDR1 SGHAT, CDR2 FQNNGV. In DNA form, the CDR3 reads TGTGCCAGCAGCTTGGTTCAACAGGGCTATGAGCAGTTCTTC. It is translated as CASSLVQQGYEQFF.

This clone was counted between two and nine times. The chain has TRBV29-1 and TRBJ2-1; 12 nucleotides align to TRBD1. The CDR3 has 23 amino acids. Germline trimming cut 4 bases from V and 0 bases from J; bases unmatched to any gene: 25. CDR1 and CDR2 (germline): SQVTM, ANQGSEA. The CDR3 sequence: CSVGVRDRGLVGHTRSSYNEQFF. The CDR3 nucleotides read TGCAGCGTTGGAGTACGGGACAGGGGGCTTGTAGGGCACACACGGAGCTCCTACAATGAGCAGTTCTTC.

This clone has only a few counts. The chain joins TRBV6-1 to TRBJ2-2, with D possibly matching TRBD1 (5 bases). The CDR3 contains 13 residues. The germline V and J ends were trimmed by 6 bases and 4 bases, with 9 bases remaining between them. Germline CDR1 is MNHNS and CDR2 is SASEGT. The CDR3 sequence: CASSRVGTGELFF. CDR3 nucleotides: TGTGCCAGCAGCAGGGTTGGCACCGGGGAGCTGTTTTTT.

The chain has TRBV27 and TRBJ2-5; the D is unclear. This CDR3 has 13 residues. The V gene's germline CDR1 is MNHEY and CDR2 SMNVEV (reference sequence). V lost 4 bases and J lost 4, with 10 bases in between. CDR3 bases: TGTGCCAGCAGTTACGACTTTGGAGAGACCCAGTACTTC. This codes for CASSYDFGETQYF.

This clone showed up just a few times. The chain has TRBV5-1 and TRBJ1-5; possible D gene TRBD1, 5 bases. Looked up from germline, CDR1 is SGHRS and CDR2 is YFSETQ. The ends were cut back, 1 base at V and 2 bases at J, with 10 bases in the middle. This CDR3 contains 15 residues. This CDR3 is CASSLRGLRNQPQHF. CDR3 in DNA: TGCGCCAGCAGCTTGAGGGGTCTCCGCAATCAGCCCCAGCATTTT.

The V gene is TRBV5-1, the J gene TRBJ1-4; 11 bases match TRBD1. Germline lookup yields CDR1 SGHRS and CDR2 YFSETQ. This CDR3 is built from 16 residues. After removal of 4 bases from V and 7 bases from J, the junction contained 9 bases not matched to a gene. The CDR3 coding sequence is TGCGCCAGCAGCGCCGGGACAGGGGGTCGTTTTGAAAAACTGTTTTTT. This gives the protein CASSAGTGGRFEKLFF.

The DNA of the CDR3 is TGCGCCAGCAGCTTACTTGCAACTCCGAACACCGGGGAGCTGTTTTTT. It is translated as CASSLLATPNTGELFF. The J gene is TRBJ2-2, the V gene TRBV5-1; D is undetermined. Deletions cut 2 bases from V and 0 bases from J, with 11 bases between. This CDR3 region has 16 residues. Germline V lookup: CDR1 SGHRS, CDR2 YFSETQ.

This clone came up a few times. The chain is built from TRBV7-3 and TRBJ2-1; D perhaps matches TRBD2 (6 bases). CDR1 is SGHTA, CDR2 FQGTGA, per germline. Trimming stripped 0 bases from V and 2 bases from J, with 8 bases between. The CDR3 is made up of 15 amino acids. The CDR3 region is CASSLTSGAYNEQFF. CDR3 bases: TGTGCCAGCAGCTTAACTAGCGGAGCCTACAATGAGCAGTTCTTC.

This chain connects TRBV5-1 to TRBJ2-3; 8 bases align to TRBD1. Trimming took 0 bases from V and 6 from J; bases not matched to a gene: 6. This CDR3 has 15 residues. CDR1 is SGHRS and CDR2 is YFSETQ in the germline V gene. This CDR3 is CASSLGDRRGDTQYF. The CDR3 bases are TGCGCCAGCAGCTTGGGGGACAGGCGTGGGGATACGCAGTATTTT.

This chain connects TRBV27 to TRBJ2-2; maybe TRBD1 (6 bases). Germline V gene sequence: CDR1 MNHEY, CDR2 SMNVEV (reference sequence). Trimming left V 4 bases short and J 3 bases short, with 15 bases between. This CDR3 contains 16 residues. The CDR3 here is CASSSYRARYTGELFF. The CDR3 DNA reads TGTGCCAGCAGTTCTTACAGGGCAAGATACACCGGGGAGCTGTTTTTT.

The chain recombines TRBV6-5 with TRBJ1-1; TRBD1 is a possible D gene (5 bases). The CDR3 runs to 14 residues. CDR1 is MNHEY, CDR2 SVGAGI, per germline. Trimming removed 2 bases from V and 5 bases from J, with 12 bases in between. The DNA of the CDR3 is TGTGCCAGCAGTTACAGCAGGGTGAGGACTGAAGCTTTCTTT. Its protein is CASSYSRVRTEAFF.

This clone was counted a few times. The chain couples TRBV29-1 to TRBJ2-7; 7 bases map to TRBD1. The germline CDR1 and CDR2 sequences are SQVTM and ANQGSEA. V lost 4 bases to trimming and J lost 0 bases; unmatched junction nucleotides: 6. The CDR3 covers 14 residues. CDR3 protein: CSVVGQDSSYEQYF. CDR3 nucleotides: TGCAGCGTTGTCGGACAGGACAGCTCCTACGAGCAGTACTTC.

This chain joins TRBV6-1 and TRBJ2-7; 8 bases are a match to TRBD1. J gave up 1 base and V 6 bases, and 2 bases lay outside the gene matches. The V gene's germline CDR1 is MNHNS and CDR2 SASEGT. The CDR3 is made up of 13 amino acids. CDR3 bases: TGTGCCAGCAGAGGACAGGGTTCCTACGAGCAGTACTTC. This sequence encodes CASRGQGSYEQYF.

The rearrangement uses TRBV28 and TRBJ2-7, with 9 positions matching TRBD1. CDR3 size: 20 residues. V gave up 5 bases and J gave up 0 bases; unmatched junction bases: 20. The germline CDR1 and CDR2 sequences are MDHEN and SYDVKM. In DNA, the CDR3 is TGTGCCAGCAGTATACATACGGGACAGGGTTATCTTAGTAGCTCCTACGAGCAGTACTTC. It encodes CASSIHTGQGYLSSSYEQYF.

CDR3 residues: CASSSTGTTLDRQYF. The CDR3 DNA sequence: TGTGCCAGCTCATCGACCGGGACTACACTAGATAGGCAGTACTTC. The chain links TRBV18 to TRBJ2-7; 7 nucleotides align to TRBD2. Germline V CDR1 and CDR2: KGHSH, LQKENI. This CDR3 is built from 15 residues. V trimming: 5 bases; J trimming: 9 bases; junction bases outside the gene matches: 16.

The rearrangement links TRBV6-1 to TRBJ2-3, with 9 bases that match TRBD1. With 6 bases clipped from V and 3 bases from J, the junction kept 7 bases outside the gene matches. Germline values: CDR1 MNHNS, CDR2 SASEGT. The CDR3 length is 15 residues. The CDR3 sequence: CASRPRDRETDTQYF. CDR3 nucleotide sequence: TGTGCCAGCAGACCGAGGGACAGGGAGACAGATACGCAGTATTTT.

A remark on this clone: The junction does not match germline at one end; this may be a read error. The chain couples TRBV5-4 to TRBJ2-7, with TRBD2 identical over 11 bases. CDR3 length equals 15 residues. The germline V gene encodes CDR1 SGHNT and CDR2 YYREEE (reference sequence). DNA of the CDR3: TGTGCCAGCAGTTTGGGTAGCGGGAGGGCCTACGAGCAGTACTTC. Protein sequence: CASSLGSGRAYEQYF.

This clone was detected only a few times. The chain joins TRBV4-3 to TRBJ1-2; possibly TRBD1 for D (6 bases). CDR1 and CDR2 from the germline V gene are LGHNA and YSLEER. Trimming cost V 6 bases and J 7 bases, with 18 bases left between them. The CDR3 runs 14 residues. CDR3 DNA: TGCGCCAGCAGATTCAGGGGATTCAATGGTGGCTACACCTTC. Protein product: CASRFRGFNGGYTF.

This clone was found a few times. The V and J genes are TRBV11-2 and TRBJ2-4; D remains unclear. CDR1 is SGHAT and CDR2 is FQNNGV in the germline V gene. Trimming removed 1 base at V and 5 bases at J, with 12 bases between. The CDR3 is made up of 15 amino acids. The CDR3 coding sequence is TGTGCCAGCAGCTTAGCGGGTCCACGACAAAACATTCAGTACTTC. Amino acids: CASSLAGPRQNIQYF. Filled out from reference TRBV11-2 and TRBJ2-4, the complete variable domain reads EAGVAQSPRYKIIEKRQSVAFWCNPISGHATLYWYQQILGQGPKLLIQFQNNGVVDDSQLPKDRFSAERLKGVDSTLKIQPAKLEDSAVYLCASSLAGPRQNIQYFGAGTRLSVL.

The V and J genes are TRBV10-3 and TRBJ1-5; weak D call: TRBD1 (6 bases). Germline V CDR1 and CDR2: ENHRY, SYGVKD. V lost 2 bases and J lost 9, with 14 bases in between. The CDR3 length is 14 residues. In nucleotides, the CDR3 is TGTGCCATCAGTGAGGGGGGGGGCCCCCGGCCCCAGCATTTT. Translating it yields CAISEGGGPRPQHF.

This clone was seen a handful of times. The chain has TRBV7-8 and TRBJ1-2; 7 bases are a match to TRBD1. This CDR3 is 14 amino acids long. V dropped 1 base and J dropped 4; count of bases not matched to a gene: 3. In germline, CDR1 is SGHVS, CDR2 FQNEAQ. CDR3 coding DNA: TGTGCCAGCAGCTTAGAGGGGGCGAGCTATGGCTACACCTTC. This sequence encodes CASSLEGASYGYTF. Variable domain in full (rest from reference TRBV7-8 and TRBJ1-2): GAGVSQSPRYKVAKRGQDVALRCDPISGHVSLFWYQQALGQGPEFLTYFQNEAQLDKSGLPSDRFFAERPEGSVSTLKIQRTQQEDSAVYLCASSLEGASYGYTFGSGTRLTVV.

The rearrangement joins TRBV28 to TRBJ1-5; 8 nucleotides align to TRBD1. V lost 3 bases, J lost 7 bases, and 5 bases stayed unmatched. Germline V gene data show CDR1 as MDHEN and CDR2 as SYDVKM. This CDR3 region has 14 residues. The CDR3 spells CASSFTGGGQPQHF. The CDR3 bases are TGTGCCAGCAGTTTCACAGGGGGAGGCCAGCCCCAGCATTTT.

This clone was picked up a small number of times. This chain joins TRBV7-2 and TRBJ2-1, with TRBD1 matching 8 bases. Germline loops: CDR1 SGHTA, CDR2 FQGNSA. V lost 4 bases and J lost 6; bases outside the gene matches: 11. The CDR3 runs 16 residues. CDR3 region: CASSSTRDRPLNEQFF. As DNA, the CDR3 is TGTGCCAGCAGCTCAACCCGGGACAGGCCTCTCAATGAGCAGTTCTTC.

This clone was recorded a few times. V is TRBV28 and J is TRBJ2-1, with D uncertain. Looked up from germline, CDR1 is MDHEN and CDR2 is SYDVKM. The V end lost 6 bases, the J end lost 8 bases, and 20 bases lay between the germline ends. The CDR3 contains 15 residues. This CDR3 reads CASSLNHPPRDEQFF. The CDR3 nucleotides are TGTGCCAGCAGCCTGAACCACCCACCACGGGATGAGCAGTTCTTC.

On this clone itself: Likely a read error: the CDR3 ends without its conserved phenylalanine or tryptophan. The DNA is left out, because the CDR3 cannot be placed on it with certainty; the CDR3 is given as TCRdb lists it. The chain carries TRBV18 and TRBJ1-5; TRBD1 was called by the table and not checked on the DNA. Germline CDR1 reads KGHSH; CDR2 reads LQKENI. Termini included, the CDR3 measures 13 amino acids. The CDR3 loop is CASSPEENRGLVL.

V usage is TRBV27 and J usage is TRBJ2-3; 8 bases agree with TRBD2. The V gene end was trimmed by 6 bases and the J gene end by 3 bases; junction bases not matched to a gene: 11. Germline CDR1 reads MNHEY; CDR2 reads SMNVEV (reference sequence). The CDR3 is made up of 16 amino acids. As DNA, the CDR3 is TGTGCCAGCAGAAAAACTCCGGGACTAGGAACAGATACGCAGTATTTT. This gives the protein CASRKTPGLGTDTQYF.